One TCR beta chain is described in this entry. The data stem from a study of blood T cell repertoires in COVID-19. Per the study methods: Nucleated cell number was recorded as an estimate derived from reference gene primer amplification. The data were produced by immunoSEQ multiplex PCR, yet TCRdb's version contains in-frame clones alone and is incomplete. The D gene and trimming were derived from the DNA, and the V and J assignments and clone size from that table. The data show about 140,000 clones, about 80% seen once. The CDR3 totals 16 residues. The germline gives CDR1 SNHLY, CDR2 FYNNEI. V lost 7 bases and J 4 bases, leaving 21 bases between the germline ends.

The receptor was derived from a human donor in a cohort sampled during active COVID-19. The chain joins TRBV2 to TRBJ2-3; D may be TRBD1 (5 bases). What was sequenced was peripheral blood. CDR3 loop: CASMGSSGSAADTQYF. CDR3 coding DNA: TGTGCCAGCATGGGGTCGTCAGGGTCTGCGGCAGATACGCAGTATTTT.